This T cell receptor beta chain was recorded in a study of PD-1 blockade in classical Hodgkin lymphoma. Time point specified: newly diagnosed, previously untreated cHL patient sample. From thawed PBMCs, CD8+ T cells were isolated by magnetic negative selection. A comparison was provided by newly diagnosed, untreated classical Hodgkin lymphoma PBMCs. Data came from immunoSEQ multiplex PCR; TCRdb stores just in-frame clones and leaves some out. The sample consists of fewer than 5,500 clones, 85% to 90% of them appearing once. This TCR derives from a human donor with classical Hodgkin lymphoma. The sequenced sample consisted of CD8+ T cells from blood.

The CDR3 is CASSESSSGSFEQFF. In nucleotides, the CDR3 is TGTGCCAGCAGTGAAAGTTCTAGCGGGAGTTTTGAGCAGTTCTTC. The V call is TRBV6-1, the J call TRBJ2-1, with 10 bases identical to TRBD2. J gave up 9 bases and V 2 bases, and 7 bases lay outside the gene matches. Germline V lookup: CDR1 MNHNS, CDR2 SASEGT. This CDR3 is 15 amino acids long.